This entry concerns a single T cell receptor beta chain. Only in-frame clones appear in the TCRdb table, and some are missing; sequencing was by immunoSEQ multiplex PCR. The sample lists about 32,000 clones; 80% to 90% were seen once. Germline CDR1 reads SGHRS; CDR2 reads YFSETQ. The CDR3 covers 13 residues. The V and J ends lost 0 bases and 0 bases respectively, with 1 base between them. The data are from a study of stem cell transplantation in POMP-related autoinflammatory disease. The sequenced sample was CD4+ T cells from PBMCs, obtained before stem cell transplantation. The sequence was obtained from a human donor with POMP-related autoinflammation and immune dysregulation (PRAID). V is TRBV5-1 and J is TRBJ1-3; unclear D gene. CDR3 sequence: CASSLDSGNTIYF. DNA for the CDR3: TGCGCCAGCAGCTTGGACTCTGGAAACACCATATATTTT.